Listed below are T cell receptor beta chains from one sample, sequenced in a study of cytomegalovirus exposure and HLA in healthy donors. The repertoire was sequenced with immunoSEQ multiplex PCR; TCRdb's copy has only in-frame clones and lacks some. Of some 160,000 clones detected, roughly 80% appear once; the ten largest clones hold over 1.1%. The sequenced material came from PBMCs. The origin of the receptors is a male donor in good health and CMV-seronegative. CDR3s include the opening cysteine and the closing phenylalanine or tryptophan. D genes are given only for firm matches. A clone size is listed for some rows: how often the clone was seen (once, few, many), or a class if it is expanded.

abundance | j_gene | v_gene | d_gene | CDR3aa | CDR3nt
- | TRBJ2-3 | TRBV7-9 | TRBD1 | CASGDSLHTDTQYF | TGTGCCAGCGGGGACAGCCTCCACACAGATACGCAGTATTTT
- | TRBJ2-5 | TRBV28 | TRBD2 | CASSLSGGPLQETQYF | TGTGCCAGCAGTTTATCGGGGGGGCCTCTCCAAGAGACCCAGTACTTC
- | TRBJ2-1 | TRBV2 | TRBD2 | CASSGLAATSSYNEQFF | TGTGCCAGCAGTGGACTAGCGGCAACAAGCTCCTACAATGAGCAGTTCTTC
- | TRBJ2-1 | TRBV5-1 | - | CASSPAGTGNNEQFF | TGCGCCAGCAGCCCAGCCGGGACTGGTAACAATGAGCAGTTCTTC
- | TRBJ2-1 | TRBV10-3 | - | CAISPDTTPAYNEQFF | TGTGCCATCAGCCCCGATACTACGCCAGCCTACAATGAGCAGTTCTTC
few | TRBJ1-1 | TRBV5-6 | - | CASSFGGEAFF | TGTGCCAGCAGCTTCGGGGGAGAAGCTTTCTTT
- | TRBJ2-1 | TRBV11-1 | TRBD2 | CASSLDGTSGRSYNEQFF | TGTGCCAGCAGCTTAGACGGGACTAGCGGGAGATCCTACAATGAGCAGTTCTTC
- | TRBJ2-1 | TRBV19 | - | CASSITGNEQFF | TGTGCCAGTAGTATTACAGGAAATGAGCAGTTCTTC
- | TRBJ2-7 | TRBV15 | TRBD2 | CATSRAGLGYEQYF | TGTGCCACCAGCAGAGCGGGACTAGGCTACGAGCAGTACTTC
- | TRBJ2-2 | TRBV9 | TRBD1 | CASSPGTVISGELFF | TGTGCCAGCAGCCCCGGGACAGTAATCTCCGGGGAGCTGTTTTTT
- | TRBJ2-7 | TRBV7-2 | TRBD2 | CASTPGVAGVAEQYF | TGTGCCAGTACCCCCGGGGTAGCGGGAGTAGCGGAGCAGTACTTC